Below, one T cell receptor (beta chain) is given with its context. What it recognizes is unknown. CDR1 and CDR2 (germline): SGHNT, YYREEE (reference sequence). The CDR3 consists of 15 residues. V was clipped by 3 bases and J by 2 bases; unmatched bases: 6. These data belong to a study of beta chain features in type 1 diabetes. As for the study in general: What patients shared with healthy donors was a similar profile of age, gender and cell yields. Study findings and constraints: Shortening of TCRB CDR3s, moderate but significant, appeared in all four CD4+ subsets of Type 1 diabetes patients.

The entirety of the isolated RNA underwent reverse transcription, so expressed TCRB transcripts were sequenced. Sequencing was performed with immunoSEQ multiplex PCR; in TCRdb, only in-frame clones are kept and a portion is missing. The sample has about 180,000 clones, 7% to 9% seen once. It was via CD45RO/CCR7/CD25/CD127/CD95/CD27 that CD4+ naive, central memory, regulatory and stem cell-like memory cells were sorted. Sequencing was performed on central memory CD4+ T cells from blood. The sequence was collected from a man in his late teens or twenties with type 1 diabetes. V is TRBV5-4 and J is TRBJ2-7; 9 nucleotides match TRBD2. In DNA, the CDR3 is TGTGCCAGCAGCTCAACCGGGACTAGCACCTACGAGCAGTACTTC. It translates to CASSSTGTSTYEQYF.